The entry below gives a single T cell receptor (beta chain) sequence along with its context. The target antigen is unknown. This sample was included in a study of STAT5B mutations in CD4+ large granular lymphocyte leukemia. Whole-study results and caveats: No patients shared main leukemic clonotypes, though roughly 27% appeared at low frequency elsewhere.

The CDR3 is 15 amino acids. Trimming left V 5 bases short and J 7 bases short, with 17 bases between. Per germline, CDR1 SNHLY and CDR2 FYNNEI. Sequencing was performed with immunoSEQ multiplex PCR; in TCRdb, only in-frame clones are kept and a portion is missing. This table has some 41,000 clones, 80% to 90% appearing once. Specimen: CD4+ T cells from blood buffy coats. The sequence was obtained from a human donor in good health. This sequence joins TRBV2 and TRBJ1-4; D ambiguous. The CDR3 loop reads CASSFRSSSGEKLFF. For the CDR3, the DNA is TGTGCCAGCAGTTTCCGGTCTTCAAGTGGTGAAAAACTGTTTTTT.